A single sample gave rise to the 18 T cell receptor beta chains below, sequenced in a study of shared clonotypes between healthy human individuals. Repertoires were generated with immunoSEQ multiplex PCR, while TCRdb's copy carries only in-frame clones and drops some. The sample lists 600,000 to 700,000 clones, about three quarters occurring once. The sample was memory CD4+ T cells sorted from blood. Subset in this sample: CD45RA-negative fraction. These receptors were collected from a woman in her twenties or thirties in good health.

The rearrangement links TRBV28 to TRBJ1-1; tentatively, D is TRBD1 (5 bases). The CDR3 consists of 14 residues. Germline CDR1 reads MDHEN; CDR2 reads SYDVKM. V was clipped by 7 bases and J by 1 base, with 13 bases between them. In nucleotides, the CDR3 is TGTGCCAGCAAAACCCCGGGGGAGAACACTGAAGCTTTCTTT. Translation gives CASKTPGENTEAFF.

This chain uses TRBV2 with TRBJ1-2; 7 bases fit TRBD1. Germline V gene data show CDR1 as SNHLY and CDR2 as FYNNEI. CDR3 length: 14 residues. The V and J ends lost 2 bases and 7 bases, in that order; junction bases with no gene match: 7. This CDR3 is CASSERQGWSGYTF. CDR3 DNA sequence: TGTGCCAGCAGTGAACGACAGGGTTGGAGTGGCTACACCTTC.

The chain links TRBV18 to TRBJ2-3; D uncertain. The V end was cut by 2 bases, the J end by 6 bases, with 0 bases between. Germline V gives CDR1 KGHSH, CDR2 LQKENI. This CDR3 has 10 residues. The CDR3 is CASSPDTQYF. CDR3 coding DNA: TGTGCCAGCTCACCAGATACGCAGTATTTT.

The chain has TRBV28 and TRBJ2-1; D is perhaps TRBD2 (6 bases). The CDR3 has 11 amino acids. Trimming took 3 bases from V and 16 from J, leaving 13 bases between them. Germline V gene data show CDR1 as MDHEN and CDR2 as SYDVKM. The CDR3 DNA reads as TGTGCCAGCAGTTTGCGGGATCGGGACTTCTTC. Translated: CASSLRDRDFF.

Ten or more counts support this clone. The CDR3 reads CASSLAATPYNEQFF. As DNA, the CDR3 is TGTGCCAGCAGCTTGGCTGCTACGCCCTACAATGAGCAGTTCTTC. The genes are TRBV11-3 and TRBJ2-1; D call uncertain. The CDR3 runs 15 residues. Germline V gene data show CDR1 as SGHNT and CDR2 as YENEEA. The V end was cut by 3 bases, the J end by 2 bases, with 11 bases between. The full variable domain, with the rest looked up from reference TRBV11-3 and TRBJ2-1, is EAGVVQSPRYKIIEKKQPVAFWCNPISGHNTLYWYLQNLGQGPELLIRYENEEAVDDSQLPKDRFSAERLKGVDSTLKIQPAELGDSAVYLCASSLAATPYNEQFFGPGTRLTVL.

The rearrangement links TRBV29-1 to TRBJ2-7; tentatively, D is TRBD2 (6 bases). The ends were cut back, 5 bases at V and 7 bases at J, with 27 bases in the middle. The CDR3 runs 16 residues. CDR1 is SQVTM, CDR2 ANQGSEA, per germline. The CDR3 bases are TGCAGCGTTAGGCTTGACGGCCGGGGGTCTGGTGGGGAGCAGTACTTC. This codes for CSVRLDGRGSGGEQYF.

This clone was counted ten times or more. This chain links TRBV2 with TRBJ2-5, with no clear D. The germline gives CDR1 SNHLY, CDR2 FYNNEI. V was cut by 4 bases and J by 2 bases, with 5 bases left in between. The CDR3 spans 12 residues. Written as DNA, the CDR3 is TGTGCCAGCAGTGGATTTCAAGAGACCCAGTACTTC. Translation gives CASSGFQETQYF.

This clone was picked up a small number of times. The genes are TRBV5-1 and TRBJ2-7; D gene ambiguous. V was cut by 1 base and J by 5 bases, with 16 bases left in between. CDR3 length: 15 amino acids. CDR1 and CDR2 (germline): SGHRS, YFSETQ. CDR3 amino acids: CASSLSSVAYNEQYF. The DNA for the CDR3 is TGCGCCAGCAGCTTGTCAAGCGTCGCTTATAACGAGCAGTACTTC.

This clone was counted a few times. This chain uses TRBV7-3 with TRBJ1-1; D is uncertain. Germline CDR1 and CDR2: SGHTA and FQGTGA. Trimming removed 1 base at V and 0 bases at J, with 15 bases between. The CDR3 consists of 17 residues. The CDR3 loop reads CASSLKGGPTMNTEAFF. For the CDR3, the DNA is TGTGCCAGCAGCTTAAAAGGCGGGCCGACGATGAACACTGAAGCTTTCTTT.

The V call is TRBV19, the J call TRBJ2-7; D gene unclear. Between the trimmed V and J ends, which lost 9 bases and 0 bases, there was a span of 18 bases. Per germline, CDR1 LNHDA and CDR2 SQIVND (reference sequence). The CDR3 contains 15 residues. Here the CDR3 reads CASPLYRASSYEQYF. The CDR3 region has the DNA TGTGCCAGCCCCCTTTATAGGGCTAGCTCCTACGAGCAGTACTTC.

V is TRBV6-6 and J is TRBJ1-1, with no clear D. The germline CDR1 and CDR2 sequences are MNHNY and SVGAGI (reference sequence). The CDR3 is made up of 12 amino acids. Trimming pared 7 bases from V and 2 bases from J, leaving 8 bases between. The CDR3 loop reads CASTDGNTEAFF. CDR3 DNA: TGTGCCAGCACGGACGGAAACACTGAAGCTTTCTTT.

This chain links TRBV19 with TRBJ2-1; D is undetermined. V was trimmed by 3 bases and J by 5 bases, leaving 14 bases between them. The CDR3 covers 15 residues. The V gene's germline CDR1 is LNHDA and CDR2 SQIVND (reference sequence). The CDR3, as DNA: TGTGCCAGTAGTATGTACCTAAAACGGGACAATGAGCAGTTCTTC. Translating it yields CASSMYLKRDNEQFF.

As to this clone: One junction end does not reproduce the germline sequence, and a read error may be involved. Written as DNA, the CDR3 is TGCAGCGTTCAAGATAGTTGGGACAATGAGCAGTTCTTC. Protein: CSVQDSWDNEQFF. The chain has TRBV29-1 and TRBJ2-1, with no clear D. The germline V gene encodes CDR1 SQVTM and CDR2 ANQGSEA. The CDR3 consists of 13 residues.

About this clone: Other DNA sequences of this sample code for an identical CDR3. The chain has TRBV5-1 and TRBJ2-2, with unresolved D. This CDR3 region has 14 residues. V shed 0 bases and J shed 2 bases, with 5 bases lying between them. CDR1 and CDR2 from the germline V gene are SGHRS and YFSETQ. CDR3 region: CASSLGQNTGELFF. CDR3 in DNA: TGCGCCAGCAGCTTGGGCCAAAACACCGGGGAGCTGTTTTTT.

The chain recombines TRBV6-1 with TRBJ2-2, with a possible D match to TRBD2 (6 bases). The CDR3 extends over 15 amino acids. Deletions cut 1 base from V and 7 bases from J, with 13 bases between. Germline CDR1 reads MNHNS; CDR2 reads SASEGT. As DNA, the CDR3 is TGTGCCAGCAGTGAAGTATCCCACGGGGGCGGGGAGCTGTTTTTT. Its protein is CASSEVSHGGGELFF.

The genes are TRBV7-3 and TRBJ2-1; TRBD2 agrees at 8 bases. The germline V gene encodes CDR1 SGHTA and CDR2 FQGTGA. This CDR3 comprises 12 residues. Trimming cost V 4 bases and J 12 bases; bases outside gene matches: 5. The CDR3 DNA sequence: TGTGCCAGCAGCTCCCCGGCGGGGGGGCAGTTCTTC. It is translated as CASSSPAGGQFF.

Details on this clone: A single base separates this from a much larger clone, so it may be a read error. The sample carries other DNA sequences with the same CDR3. J is TRBJ2-7 and V is TRBV10-3; TRBD1 might be the D (6 bases). CDR1 and CDR2 (germline): ENHRY, SYGVKD. CDR3 length equals 13 residues. Trimming left V 5 bases short and J 2 bases short, with 10 bases between. The CDR3 DNA reads TGTGCCATCAGTCGACAGGACACCTACGAGCAGTACTTC. Translated, it gives CAISRQDTYEQYF.

The chain carries TRBV20-1 and TRBJ2-1; D is undetermined. Trimming took 6 bases from V and 9 from J, leaving 12 bases between them. The CDR3 contains 11 residues. Germline CDR1 is DFQATT and CDR2 is SNEGSKA (reference sequence). CDR3 in DNA: TGCAGTGCCCGGGTTAAACGTGAGCAGTTCTTC. It is translated as CSARVKREQFF.